Sequencing of this T cell receptor (beta chain) was carried out in a study of T cell responses to AZD1222 COVID-19 vaccine. The CDR3 runs to 16 residues. Germline V gives CDR1 SGHRS, CDR2 YFSETQ. Germline trimming cut 0 bases from V and 9 bases from J; bases unmatched to any gene: 10. Assay: immunoSEQ multiplex PCR; the TCRdb copy retains only in-frame clones and omits some. This table has under 300,000 clones, roughly 93% appearing once. This TCR derives from an adult in good health. The material was peripheral blood, obtained on day 0 of AZD1222 vaccination. This chain connects TRBV5-1 to TRBJ2-1; TRBD1 agrees at 9 bases. Here the CDR3 reads CASSLARVTGGGEQFF. The CDR3, as DNA: TGCGCCAGCAGCTTGGCCCGGGTGACAGGGGGAGGTGAGCAGTTCTTC.